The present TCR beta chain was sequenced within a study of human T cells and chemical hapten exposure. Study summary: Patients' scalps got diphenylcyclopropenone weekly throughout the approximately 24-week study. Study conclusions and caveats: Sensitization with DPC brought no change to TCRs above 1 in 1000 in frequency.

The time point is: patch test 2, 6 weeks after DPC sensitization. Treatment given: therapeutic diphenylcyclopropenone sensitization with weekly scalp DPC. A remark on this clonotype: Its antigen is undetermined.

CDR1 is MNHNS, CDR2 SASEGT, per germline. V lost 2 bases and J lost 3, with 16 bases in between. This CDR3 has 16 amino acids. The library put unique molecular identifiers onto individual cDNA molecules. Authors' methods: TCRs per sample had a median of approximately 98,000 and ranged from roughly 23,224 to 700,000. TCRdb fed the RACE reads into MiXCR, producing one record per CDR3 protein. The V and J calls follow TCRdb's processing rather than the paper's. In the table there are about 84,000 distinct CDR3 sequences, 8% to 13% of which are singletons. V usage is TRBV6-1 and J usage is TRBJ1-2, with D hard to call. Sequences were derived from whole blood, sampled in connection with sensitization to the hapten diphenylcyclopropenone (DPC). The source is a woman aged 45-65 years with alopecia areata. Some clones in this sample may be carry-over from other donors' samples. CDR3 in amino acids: CASSERAGQWYYGYTF. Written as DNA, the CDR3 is TGTGCCAGCAGTGAACGGGCCGGTCAATGGTACTATGGCTACACCTTC.